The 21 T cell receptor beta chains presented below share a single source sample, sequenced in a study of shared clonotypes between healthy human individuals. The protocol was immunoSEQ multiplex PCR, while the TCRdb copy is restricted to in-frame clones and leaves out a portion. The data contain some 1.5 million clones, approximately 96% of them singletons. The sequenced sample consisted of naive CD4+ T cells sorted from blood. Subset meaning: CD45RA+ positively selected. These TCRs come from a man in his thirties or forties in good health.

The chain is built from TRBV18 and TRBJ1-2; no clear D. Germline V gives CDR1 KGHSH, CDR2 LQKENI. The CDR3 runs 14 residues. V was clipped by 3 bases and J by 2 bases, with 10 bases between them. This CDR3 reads CASSPDGTNYGYTF. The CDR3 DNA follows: TGTGCCAGCTCACCGGACGGAACAAACTATGGCTACACCTTC.

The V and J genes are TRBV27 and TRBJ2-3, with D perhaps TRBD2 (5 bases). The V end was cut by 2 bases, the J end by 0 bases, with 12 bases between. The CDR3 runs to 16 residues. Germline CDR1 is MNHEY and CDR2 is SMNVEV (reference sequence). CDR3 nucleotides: TGTGCCAGCAGTTTAAAGGCCGGGAAGAGCACAGATACGCAGTATTTT. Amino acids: CASSLKAGKSTDTQYF.

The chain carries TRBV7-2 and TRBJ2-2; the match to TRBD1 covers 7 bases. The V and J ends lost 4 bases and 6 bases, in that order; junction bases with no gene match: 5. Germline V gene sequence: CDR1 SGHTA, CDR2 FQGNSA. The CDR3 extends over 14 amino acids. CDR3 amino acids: CASSYVGQPGELFF. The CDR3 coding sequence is TGTGCCAGCAGCTACGTGGGACAGCCCGGGGAGCTGTTTTTT.

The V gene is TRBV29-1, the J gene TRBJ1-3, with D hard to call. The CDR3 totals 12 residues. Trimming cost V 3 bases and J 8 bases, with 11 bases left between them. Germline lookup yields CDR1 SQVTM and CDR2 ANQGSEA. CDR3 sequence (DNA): TGCAGCGTTGAGACCAGAAAAGACACCATATATTTT. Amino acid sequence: CSVETRKDTIYF.

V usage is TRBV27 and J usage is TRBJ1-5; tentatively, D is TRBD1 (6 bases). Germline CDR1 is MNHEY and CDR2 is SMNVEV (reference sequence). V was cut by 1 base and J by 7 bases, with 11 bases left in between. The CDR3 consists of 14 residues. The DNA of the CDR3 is TGTGCCAGCAGTTTATGGGGCAGGGGCCAGCCCCAGCATTTT. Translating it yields CASSLWGRGQPQHF.

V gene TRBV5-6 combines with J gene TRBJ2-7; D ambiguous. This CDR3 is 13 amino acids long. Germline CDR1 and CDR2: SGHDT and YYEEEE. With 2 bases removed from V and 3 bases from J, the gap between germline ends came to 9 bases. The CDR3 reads CASSLRKVYEQYF. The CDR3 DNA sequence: TGTGCCAGCAGCTTAAGGAAAGTCTACGAGCAGTACTTC.

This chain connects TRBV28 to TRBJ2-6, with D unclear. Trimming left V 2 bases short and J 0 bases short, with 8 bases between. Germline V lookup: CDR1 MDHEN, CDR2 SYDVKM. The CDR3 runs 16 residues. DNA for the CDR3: TGTGCCAGCAGTTTAGGGGTCCTCTCTGGGGCCAACGTCCTGACTTTC. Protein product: CASSLGVLSGANVLTF.

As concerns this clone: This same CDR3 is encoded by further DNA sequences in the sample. CDR3 residues: CASSTGLAGFTDTQYF. The CDR3 region has the DNA TGCGCCAGCAGCACCGGACTAGCGGGCTTCACAGATACGCAGTATTTT. The J gene is TRBJ2-3, the V gene TRBV5-1; 11 bases line up with TRBD2. Germline values: CDR1 SGHRS, CDR2 YFSETQ. The CDR3 length is 16 residues. V trimming: 4 bases; J trimming: 2 bases; junction bases outside the gene matches: 6.

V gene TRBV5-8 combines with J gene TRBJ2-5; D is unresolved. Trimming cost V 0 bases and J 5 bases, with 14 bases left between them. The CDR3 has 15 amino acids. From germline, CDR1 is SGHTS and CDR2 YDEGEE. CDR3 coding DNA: TGTGCCAGCAGCTTGGGAGGTCCGCGCCCGGAGACCCAGTACTTC. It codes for CASSLGGPRPETQYF.

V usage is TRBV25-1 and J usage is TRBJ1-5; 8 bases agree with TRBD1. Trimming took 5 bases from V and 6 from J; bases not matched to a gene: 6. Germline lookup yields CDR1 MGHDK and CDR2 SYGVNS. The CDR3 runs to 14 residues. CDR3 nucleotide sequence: TGTGCCAGCAGTTCGACAGGGGTTGTTCAGCCCCAGCATTTT. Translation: CASSSTGVVQPQHF.

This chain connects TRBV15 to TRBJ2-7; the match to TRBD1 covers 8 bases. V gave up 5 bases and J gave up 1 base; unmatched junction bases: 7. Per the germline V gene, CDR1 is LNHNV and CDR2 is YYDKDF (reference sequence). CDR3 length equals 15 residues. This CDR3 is CATSQRDRPSYEQYF. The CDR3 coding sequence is TGTGCCACCAGCCAACGGGACAGGCCTTCCTACGAGCAGTACTTC.

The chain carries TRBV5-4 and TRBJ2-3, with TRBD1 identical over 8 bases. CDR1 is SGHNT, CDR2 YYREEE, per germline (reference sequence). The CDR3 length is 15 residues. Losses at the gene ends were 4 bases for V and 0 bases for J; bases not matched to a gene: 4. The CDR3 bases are TGTGCCAGCAGCCCAGGGGGCTGGAGCACAGATACGCAGTATTTT. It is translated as CASSPGGWSTDTQYF.

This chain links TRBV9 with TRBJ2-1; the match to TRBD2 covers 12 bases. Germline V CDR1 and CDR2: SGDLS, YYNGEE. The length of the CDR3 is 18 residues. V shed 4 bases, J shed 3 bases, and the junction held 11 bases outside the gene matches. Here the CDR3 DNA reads TGTGCCAGCAGCCCAAGACTAGCGGGAGACCCCCTCTACAATGAGCAGTTCTTC. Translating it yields CASSPRLAGDPLYNEQFF.

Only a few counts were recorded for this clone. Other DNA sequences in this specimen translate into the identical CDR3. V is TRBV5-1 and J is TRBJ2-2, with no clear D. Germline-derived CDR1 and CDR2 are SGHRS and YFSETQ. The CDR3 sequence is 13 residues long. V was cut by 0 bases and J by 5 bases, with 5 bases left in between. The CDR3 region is CASSLVGTGELFF. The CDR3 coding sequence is TGCGCCAGCAGCTTGGTTGGGACCGGGGAGCTGTTTTTT. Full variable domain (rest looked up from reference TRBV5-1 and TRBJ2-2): KAGVTQTPRYLIKTRGQQVTLSCSPISGHRSVSWYQQTPGQGLQFLFEYFSETQRNKGNFPGRFSGRQFSNSRSEMNVSTLELGDSALYLCASSLVGTGELFFGEGSRLTVL.

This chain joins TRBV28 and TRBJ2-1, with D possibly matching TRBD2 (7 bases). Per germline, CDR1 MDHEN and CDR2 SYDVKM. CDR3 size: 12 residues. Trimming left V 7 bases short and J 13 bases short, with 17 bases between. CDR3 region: CASTSGGGPQFF. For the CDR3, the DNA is TGTGCCAGCACCTCCGGCGGGGGCCCCCAGTTCTTC.

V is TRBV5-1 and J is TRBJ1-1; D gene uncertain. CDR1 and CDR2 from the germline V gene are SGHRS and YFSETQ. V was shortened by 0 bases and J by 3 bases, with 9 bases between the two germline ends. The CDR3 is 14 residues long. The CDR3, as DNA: TGCGCCAGCAGCTTGGAAATCGGGGACACTGAAGCTTTCTTT. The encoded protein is CASSLEIGDTEAFF.

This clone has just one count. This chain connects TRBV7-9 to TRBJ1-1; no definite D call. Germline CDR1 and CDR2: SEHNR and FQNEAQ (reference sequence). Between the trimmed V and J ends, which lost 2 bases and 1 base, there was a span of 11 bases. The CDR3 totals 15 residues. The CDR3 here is CASSLQPSGNTEAFF. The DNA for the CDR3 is TGTGCCAGCAGCTTACAACCCTCCGGGAACACTGAAGCTTTCTTT.

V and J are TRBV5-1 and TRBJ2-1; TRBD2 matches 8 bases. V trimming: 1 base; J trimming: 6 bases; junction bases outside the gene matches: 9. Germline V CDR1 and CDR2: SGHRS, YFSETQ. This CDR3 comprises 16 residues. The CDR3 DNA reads TGCGCCAGCAGCTTGAGCGGGGGTCGAGGATTCAATGAGCAGTTCTTC. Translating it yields CASSLSGGRGFNEQFF. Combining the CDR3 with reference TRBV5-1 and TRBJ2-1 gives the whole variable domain KAGVTQTPRYLIKTRGQQVTLSCSPISGHRSVSWYQQTPGQGLQFLFEYFSETQRNKGNFPGRFSGRQFSNSRSEMNVSTLELGDSALYLCASSLSGGRGFNEQFFGPGTRLTVL.

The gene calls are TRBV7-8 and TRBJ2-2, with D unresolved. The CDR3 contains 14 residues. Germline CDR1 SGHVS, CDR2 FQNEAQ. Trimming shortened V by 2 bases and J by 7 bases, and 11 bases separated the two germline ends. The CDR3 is CASSLRWQVGELFF. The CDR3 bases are TGTGCCAGCAGCTTAAGATGGCAGGTCGGGGAGCTGTTTTTT.

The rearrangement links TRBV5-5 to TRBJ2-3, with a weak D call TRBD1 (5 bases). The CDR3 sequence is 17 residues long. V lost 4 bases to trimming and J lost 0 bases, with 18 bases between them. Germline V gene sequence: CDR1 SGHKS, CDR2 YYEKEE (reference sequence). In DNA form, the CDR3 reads TGTGCCAGCAGCCGCCATCAGGGCAGCCCTAGCACAGATACGCAGTATTTT. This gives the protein CASSRHQGSPSTDTQYF.

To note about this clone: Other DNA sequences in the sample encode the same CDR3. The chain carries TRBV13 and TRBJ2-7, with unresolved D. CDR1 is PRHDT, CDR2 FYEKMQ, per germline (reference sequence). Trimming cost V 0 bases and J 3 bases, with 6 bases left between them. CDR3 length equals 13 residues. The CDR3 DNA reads TGTGCCAGCAGCTTAGGCCGCTTCTACGAGCAGTACTTC. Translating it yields CASSLGRFYEQYF.